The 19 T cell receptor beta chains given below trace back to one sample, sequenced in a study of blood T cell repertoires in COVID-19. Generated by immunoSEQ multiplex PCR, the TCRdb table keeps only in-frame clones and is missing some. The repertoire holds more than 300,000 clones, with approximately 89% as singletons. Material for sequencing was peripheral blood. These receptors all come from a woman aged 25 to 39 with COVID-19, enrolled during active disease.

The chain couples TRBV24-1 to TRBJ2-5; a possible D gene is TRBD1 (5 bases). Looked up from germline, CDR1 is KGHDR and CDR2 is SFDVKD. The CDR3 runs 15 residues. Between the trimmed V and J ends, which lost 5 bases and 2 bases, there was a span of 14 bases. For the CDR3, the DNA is TGTGCCACCAGTGCTTGGGGCTCCCCACAAGAGACCCAGTACTTC. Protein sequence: CATSAWGSPQETQYF.

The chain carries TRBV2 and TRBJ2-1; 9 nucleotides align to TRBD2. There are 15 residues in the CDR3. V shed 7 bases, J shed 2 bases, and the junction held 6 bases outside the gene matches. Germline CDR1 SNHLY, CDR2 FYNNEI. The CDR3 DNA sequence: TGTGCCAGCATTGATGCGGGGGGGCCCTACAATGAGCAGTTCTTC. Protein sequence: CASIDAGGPYNEQFF.

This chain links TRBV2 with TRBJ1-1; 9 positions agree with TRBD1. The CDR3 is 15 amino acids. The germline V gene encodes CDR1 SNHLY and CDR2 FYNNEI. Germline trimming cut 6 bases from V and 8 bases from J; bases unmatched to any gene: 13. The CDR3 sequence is CASSLDRGGGQEAFF. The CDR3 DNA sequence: TGTGCCAGCAGCCTCGACAGGGGGGGAGGCCAAGAAGCTTTCTTT.

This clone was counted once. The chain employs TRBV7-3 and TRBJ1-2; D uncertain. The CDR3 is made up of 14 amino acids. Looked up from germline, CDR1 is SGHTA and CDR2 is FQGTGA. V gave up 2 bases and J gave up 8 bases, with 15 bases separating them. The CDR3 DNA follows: TGTGCCAGCAGCTTAGCCCCGGGAATCGGCGGCTACACCTTC. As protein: CASSLAPGIGGYTF.

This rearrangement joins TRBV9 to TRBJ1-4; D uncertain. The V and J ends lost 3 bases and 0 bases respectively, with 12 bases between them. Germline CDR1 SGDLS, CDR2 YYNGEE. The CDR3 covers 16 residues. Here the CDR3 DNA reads TGTGCCAGCAGCGCGGCGGGAGGGACAACTAATGAAAAACTGTTTTTT. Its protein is CASSAAGGTTNEKLFF.

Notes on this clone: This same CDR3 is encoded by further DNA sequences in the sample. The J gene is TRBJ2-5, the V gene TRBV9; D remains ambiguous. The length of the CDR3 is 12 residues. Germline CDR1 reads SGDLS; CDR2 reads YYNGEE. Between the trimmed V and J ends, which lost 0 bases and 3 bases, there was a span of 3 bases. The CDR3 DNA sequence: TGTGCCAGCAGCGTAGCAGAAGAGACCCAGTACTTC. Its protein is CASSVAEETQYF.

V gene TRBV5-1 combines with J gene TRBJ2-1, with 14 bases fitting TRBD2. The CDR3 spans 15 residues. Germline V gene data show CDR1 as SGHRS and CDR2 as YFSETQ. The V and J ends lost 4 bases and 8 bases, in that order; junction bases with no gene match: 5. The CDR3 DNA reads TGCGCCAGCAGCCCCCGACTAGCGGGGGGGCATGAGCAGTTCTTC. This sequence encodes CASSPRLAGGHEQFF.

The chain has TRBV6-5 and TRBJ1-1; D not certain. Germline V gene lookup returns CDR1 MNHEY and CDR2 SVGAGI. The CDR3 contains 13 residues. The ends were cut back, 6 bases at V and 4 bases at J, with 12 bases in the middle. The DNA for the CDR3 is TGTGCCAGCAGCTTCCGGGAGACCACTGAAGCTTTCTTT. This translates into CASSFRETTEAFF.

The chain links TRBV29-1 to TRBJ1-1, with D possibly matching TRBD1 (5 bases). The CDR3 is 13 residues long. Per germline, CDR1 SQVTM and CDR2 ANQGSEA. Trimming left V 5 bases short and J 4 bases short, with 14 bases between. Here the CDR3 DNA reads TGCAGCGTTATTGATCAGGGAGGCACTGAAGCTTTCTTT. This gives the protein CSVIDQGGTEAFF.

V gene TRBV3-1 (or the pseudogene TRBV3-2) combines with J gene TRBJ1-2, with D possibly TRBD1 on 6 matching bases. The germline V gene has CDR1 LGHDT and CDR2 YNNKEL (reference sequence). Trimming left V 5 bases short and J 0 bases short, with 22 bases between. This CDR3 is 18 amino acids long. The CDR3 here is CASSSSGIDRSSNYGYTF. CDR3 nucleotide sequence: TGTGCCAGCAGCTCCTCCGGGATTGACAGGAGTTCTAACTATGGCTACACCTTC.

The CDR3 DNA is TGTGCCAGCAGCTCTAGAGGCTCCACTGAAGCTTTCTTT. Its translation: CASSSRGSTEAFF. The chain carries TRBV7-3 and TRBJ1-1, with no clear D. The germline V gene has CDR1 SGHTA and CDR2 FQGTGA. V lost 4 bases, J lost 4 bases, and 10 bases lay in between. The CDR3 totals 13 residues.

Here the CDR3 reads CASEKGARGLAQPQHF. The CDR3 DNA reads as TGTGCCAGCGAGAAGGGGGCCAGGGGGTTAGCTCAGCCCCAGCATTTT. This chain connects TRBV2 to TRBJ1-5; 7 bases agree with TRBD1. The CDR3 is 16 residues long. The V and J ends lost 8 bases and 6 bases, in that order; junction bases with no gene match: 16. Germline V gene data show CDR1 as SNHLY and CDR2 as FYNNEI. The complete variable domain, with remaining parts taken from reference TRBV2 and TRBJ1-5, reads EPEVTQTPSHQVTQMGQEVILRCVPISNHLYFYWYRQILGQKVEFLVSFYNNEISEKSEIFDDQFSVERPDGSNFTLKIRSTKLEDSAMYFCASEKGARGLAQPQHFGDGTRLSIL.

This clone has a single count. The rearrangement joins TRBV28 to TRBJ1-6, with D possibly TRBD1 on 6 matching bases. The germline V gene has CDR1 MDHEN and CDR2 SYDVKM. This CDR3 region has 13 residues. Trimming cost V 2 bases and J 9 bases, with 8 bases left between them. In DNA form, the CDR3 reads TGTGCCAGCAGTTTAGGACAGTTTTCACCCCTCCACTTT. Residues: CASSLGQFSPLHF.

CDR3 in DNA: TGCGCCAGCAGTAACAGGTCCTTAGTCTACACCTTC. Translated: CASSNRSLVYTF. The genes are TRBV23-1 and TRBJ1-2; tentative D call: TRBD1 (5 bases). TRBV23-1 is identified as an open reading frame with a role that is uncertain. The CDR3 loop spans 12 amino acids. The V end lost 5 bases, the J end lost 10 bases, and 14 bases lay between the germline ends.

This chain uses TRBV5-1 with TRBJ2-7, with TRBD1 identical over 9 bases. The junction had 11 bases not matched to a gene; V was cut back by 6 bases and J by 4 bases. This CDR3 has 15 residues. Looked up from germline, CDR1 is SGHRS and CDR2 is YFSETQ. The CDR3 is CASNMGTGNGYEQYF. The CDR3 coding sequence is TGCGCCAGCAACATGGGGACAGGGAACGGGTACGAGCAGTACTTC.

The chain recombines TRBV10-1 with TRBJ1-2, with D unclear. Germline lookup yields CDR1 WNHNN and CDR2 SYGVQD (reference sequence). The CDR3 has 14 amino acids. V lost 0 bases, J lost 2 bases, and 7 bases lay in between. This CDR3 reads CASSESGGNYGYTF. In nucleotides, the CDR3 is TGCGCCAGCAGTGAGTCTGGCGGAAACTATGGCTACACCTTC.

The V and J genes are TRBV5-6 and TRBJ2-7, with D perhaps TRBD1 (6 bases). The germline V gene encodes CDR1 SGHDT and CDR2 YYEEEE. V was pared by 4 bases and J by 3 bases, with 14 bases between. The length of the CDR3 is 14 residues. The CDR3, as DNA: TGTGCCAGCAGCGCGACAGGCCTGAACTACGAGCAGTACTTC. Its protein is CASSATGLNYEQYF.

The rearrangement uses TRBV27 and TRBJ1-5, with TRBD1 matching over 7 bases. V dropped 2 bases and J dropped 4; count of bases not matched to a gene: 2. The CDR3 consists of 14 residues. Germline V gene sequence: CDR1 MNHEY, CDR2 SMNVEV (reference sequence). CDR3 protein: CASSLLRGNQPQHF. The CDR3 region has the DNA TGTGCCAGCAGTTTACTCAGGGGGAATCAGCCCCAGCATTTT.

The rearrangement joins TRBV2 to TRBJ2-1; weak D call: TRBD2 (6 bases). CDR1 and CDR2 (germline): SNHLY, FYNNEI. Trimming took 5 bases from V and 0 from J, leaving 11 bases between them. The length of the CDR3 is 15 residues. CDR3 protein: CASSRDFSSYNEQFF. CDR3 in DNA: TGTGCCAGCAGTCGGGACTTTAGCTCCTACAATGAGCAGTTCTTC.